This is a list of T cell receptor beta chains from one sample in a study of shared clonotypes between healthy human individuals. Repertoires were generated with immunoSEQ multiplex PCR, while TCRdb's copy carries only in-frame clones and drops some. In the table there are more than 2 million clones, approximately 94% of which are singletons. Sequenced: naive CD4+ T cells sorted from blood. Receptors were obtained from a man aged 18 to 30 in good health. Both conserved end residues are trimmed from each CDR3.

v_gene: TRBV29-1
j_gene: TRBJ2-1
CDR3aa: SVTGRGGPYNEQF

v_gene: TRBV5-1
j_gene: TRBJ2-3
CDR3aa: ASSLGSGVSTDTQY

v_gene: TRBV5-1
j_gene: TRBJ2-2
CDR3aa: ASSLQNTGELF

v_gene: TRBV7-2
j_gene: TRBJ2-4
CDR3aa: ASSLGPALAKNIQY

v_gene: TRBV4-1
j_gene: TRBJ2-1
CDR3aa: ASSISGDSPNEQF

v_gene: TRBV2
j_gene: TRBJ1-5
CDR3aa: ASSEVTLIQQPQH

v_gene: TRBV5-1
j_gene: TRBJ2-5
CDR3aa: ASSDDSPETQY

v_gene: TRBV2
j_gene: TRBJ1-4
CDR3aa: ASDPQGTNEKLF

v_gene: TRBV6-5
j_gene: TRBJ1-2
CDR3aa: ASSYSGGGGGYT

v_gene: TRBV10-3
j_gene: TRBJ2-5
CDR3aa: AISEGLAGVLKETQY

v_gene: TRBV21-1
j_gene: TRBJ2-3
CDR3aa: ASSNLGRGAPPDTQY

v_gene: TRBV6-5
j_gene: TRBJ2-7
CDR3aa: ASSYSVRGAYEQY

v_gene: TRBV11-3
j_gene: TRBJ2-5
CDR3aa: ASSRRVTQY

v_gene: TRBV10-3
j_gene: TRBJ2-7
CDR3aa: AITDRGGNEQY

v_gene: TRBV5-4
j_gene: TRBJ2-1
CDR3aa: ASSSQGQPLLYEQF

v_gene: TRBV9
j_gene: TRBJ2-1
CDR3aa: ASSVAWAGKNEQF

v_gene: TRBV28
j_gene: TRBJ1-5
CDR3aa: ASSRQYSNQPQH

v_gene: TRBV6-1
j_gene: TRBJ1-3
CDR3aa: ASSEIRVNSGNTIY

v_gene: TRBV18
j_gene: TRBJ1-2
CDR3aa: ASSLQYGNFYGYT

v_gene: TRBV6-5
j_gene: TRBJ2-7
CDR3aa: ASSYSGSGGPYEQY

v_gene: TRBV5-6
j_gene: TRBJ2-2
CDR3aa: ASSLNRGTGELF

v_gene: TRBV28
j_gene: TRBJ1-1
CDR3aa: ASSFGRRTNTEAF

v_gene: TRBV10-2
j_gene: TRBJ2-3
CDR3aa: ASSESGTGSPDTQY

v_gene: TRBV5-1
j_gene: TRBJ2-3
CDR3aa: ASSLGGNPTDTQY

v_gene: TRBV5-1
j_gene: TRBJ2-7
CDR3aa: ASSMTGGFEQY

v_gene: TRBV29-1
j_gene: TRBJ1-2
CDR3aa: SVESASPRTGGYT

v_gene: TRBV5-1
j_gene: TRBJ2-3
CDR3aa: ASSLGLATFSTDTQY

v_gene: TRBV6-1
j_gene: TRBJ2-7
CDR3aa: ASSEAGTSVYEQY

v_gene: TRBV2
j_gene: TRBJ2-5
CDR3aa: ASRGDRARETQY

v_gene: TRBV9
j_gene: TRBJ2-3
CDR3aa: ASSPDHTDTQY

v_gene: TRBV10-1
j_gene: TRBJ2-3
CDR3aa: ASSESPSTDTQY

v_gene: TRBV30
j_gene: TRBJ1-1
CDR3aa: AWRSGPNTEAF

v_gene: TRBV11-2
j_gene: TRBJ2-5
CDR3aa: ASSQGAVRQETQY

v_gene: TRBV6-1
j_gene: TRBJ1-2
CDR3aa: ASSTSGTLFGYT

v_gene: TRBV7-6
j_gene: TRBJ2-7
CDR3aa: ASSSLTSGGIYEQY

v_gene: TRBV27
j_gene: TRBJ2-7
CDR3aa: ASHRTGNYEQY

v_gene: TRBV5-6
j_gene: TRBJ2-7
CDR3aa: ASSLEYEQY

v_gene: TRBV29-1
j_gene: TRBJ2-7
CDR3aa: SVLAGGEQY

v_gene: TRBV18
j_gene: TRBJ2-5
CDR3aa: ASSHGTGKQETQY

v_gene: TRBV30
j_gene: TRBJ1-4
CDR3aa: AWRDGGAANEKLF

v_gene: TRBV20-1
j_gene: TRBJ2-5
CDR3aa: SARVQETQY

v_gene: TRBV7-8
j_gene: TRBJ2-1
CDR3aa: ASSSGGRGINEQF